This T cell receptor (beta chain) was identified in a study of Ad26.COV2.S vaccination and SARS-CoV-2 variants. Study-level information: Once or twice, 56 days apart, Ad26.COV2.S was delivered intramuscularly.

Treatment indicated: roughly 18 received Ad26.COV2.S at low or high dose, single or two shots; about 5 received placebo; per-sample allocation not given. Specimens were obtained on day 63 following the first vaccine or placebo injection. Measured with immunoSEQ multiplex PCR; TCRdb has only the in-frame clones, and not every one. The data contain approximately 300,000 clones, about 86% of them singletons. From germline, CDR1 is ENHRY and CDR2 SYGVKD. The CDR3 has 15 residues. Between the trimmed V and J ends, which lost 0 bases and 0 bases, there was a span of 8 bases. The V and J genes are TRBV10-3 and TRBJ1-1; no definite D call. The sample was peripheral blood, taken in a trial of Ad26.COV2.S vaccine versus placebo. The clonotype was recovered from a person aged 18-65 years who received the Ad26.COV2.S COVID-19 vaccine or a placebo. CDR3 region: CAISESEQMNTEAFF. CDR3 sequence (DNA): TGTGCCATCAGTGAGTCGGAACAGATGAACACTGAAGCTTTCTTT.